One and the same sample provided the 16 T cell receptor beta chains below, sequenced in a study of response to subunit inactivated influenza vaccine. TCRdb redid the calling of the RT-PCR reads with MiXCR, one entry per CDR3 protein. Here the sample spans hundreds of thousands of distinct CDR3 sequences, roughly 14% being singletons. The sequencing used PBMCs from blood, collected 14 to 15 days before vaccination. These receptors were obtained from a man between 50 and 59 years old who received an inactivated influenza vaccine.

This clonotype has just a few counts. V and J are TRBV12-3 or TRBV12-4 and TRBJ1-1, with TRBD1 identical over 7 bases. This CDR3 contains 13 residues. The V segment lost 6 bases and the J segment 8 bases; nucleotides outside the gene matches: 9. Here the CDR3 reads CASRWTGKIEAFF. Here the CDR3 DNA reads TGTGCCAGCAGATGGACAGGAAAAATAGAAGCTTTCTTT.

This clonotype was detected ten times or more. The chain is built from TRBV4-3 and TRBJ2-1; D is uncertain. The CDR3 runs 13 residues. V was shortened by 4 bases and J by 4 bases, with 8 bases between the two germline ends. Looked up from germline, CDR1 is LGHNA and CDR2 is YSLEER. In nucleotides, the CDR3 is TGCGCCAGCAGCCCCGAGCAATACAATGAGCAGTTCTTC. Its protein product is CASSPEQYNEQFF.

A few counts support this clonotype. The V and J genes are TRBV7-7 and TRBJ2-2, with D perhaps TRBD2 (6 bases). Trimming shortened V by 1 base and J by 0 bases, and 9 bases separated the two germline ends. The CDR3 extends over 16 amino acids. Germline assignment: CDR1 SSHAT and CDR2 FNYEAQ (reference sequence). DNA of the CDR3: TGTGCCAGCAGCTTAGATTCGGGGGCGAACACCGGGGAGCTGTTTTTT. Its translation is CASSLDSGANTGELFF.

This clonotype came up a few times. This chain links TRBV6-2 or TRBV6-3 with TRBJ2-1; D is ambiguous. This CDR3 has 15 amino acids. Germline V gene lookup returns CDR1 MNHEY and CDR2 SVGEGT. The ends were cut back, 2 bases at V and 2 bases at J, with 10 bases in the middle. Written as DNA, the CDR3 is TGTGCCAGCAGTTACGAAACCCCAGCCTACAATGAGCAGTTCTTC. It is translated as CASSYETPAYNEQFF.

CDR3 protein: CASSSRQMETQYF. CDR3 nucleotide sequence: TGTGCCAGCAGCTCGAGGCAGATGGAGACCCAGTACTTC. This chain links TRBV7-9 with TRBJ2-5; D remains ambiguous. Germline V gene sequence: CDR1 SEHNR, CDR2 FQNEAQ (reference sequence). There are 13 residues in the CDR3. V was clipped by 4 bases and J by 5 bases, with 11 bases between them.

This clonotype was seen more than once but under ten times. In DNA, the CDR3 is TGTGCCAGCAGCCCCGCGGGGGGAACGGAGACCCAGTACTTC. As protein: CASSPAGGTETQYF. The chain carries TRBV7-2 and TRBJ2-5, with 8 bases lining up with TRBD2. The ends lost 5 bases at V and 5 bases at J; junction bases unmatched: 7. Germline V lookup: CDR1 SGHTA, CDR2 FQGNSA. The CDR3 consists of 14 residues.

The V call is TRBV6-1, the J call TRBJ2-5; the match to TRBD2 covers 11 bases. Germline V CDR1 and CDR2: MNHNS, SASEGT. J gave up 2 bases and V 4 bases, and 6 bases lay outside the gene matches. This CDR3 spans 16 amino acids. The CDR3 DNA reads TGTGCCAGCAGTGTTGCCGGGACTAGCGGACAAGAGACCCAGTACTTC. It encodes CASSVAGTSGQETQYF.

In its sample, this clonotype was seen a few times. This chain joins TRBV6-2 or TRBV6-3 and TRBJ1-2; D call uncertain. CDR1 and CDR2 from the germline V gene are MNHEY and SVGEGT. This CDR3 is built from 15 residues. Trimming took 2 bases from V and 1 from J, leaving 11 bases between them. In nucleotides, the CDR3 is TGTGCCAGCAGTTACCGGTCAGCTCTTAACTATGGCTACACCTTC. It is translated as CASSYRSALNYGYTF.

The chain joins TRBV6-1 to TRBJ1-6; unclear D gene. CDR3 length: 13 residues. Germline V lookup: CDR1 MNHNS, CDR2 SASEGT. Trimming stripped 6 bases from V and 0 bases from J, with 3 bases between. CDR3 nucleotide sequence: TGTGCCAGCAGGCTCTCCTATAATTCACCCCTCCACTTT. Its translation: CASRLSYNSPLHF.

The V gene is TRBV5-1, the J gene TRBJ1-1; 7 bases map to TRBD1. After removal of 4 bases from V and 11 bases from J, the junction contained 17 bases not matched to a gene. This CDR3 region has 15 residues. In germline, CDR1 is SGHRS, CDR2 YFSETQ. CDR3 in amino acids: CASSPDRIPSFGAFF. The CDR3 coding sequence is TGCGCCAGCAGCCCGGACAGGATTCCTTCCTTCGGGGCTTTCTTT.

This clonotype was counted a few times. V and J are TRBV20-1 and TRBJ2-1; TRBD2 matches at 10 bases. There are 13 residues in the CDR3. The germline V gene encodes CDR1 DFQATT and CDR2 SNEGSKA (reference sequence). Losses at the gene ends were 5 bases for V and 7 bases for J; bases not matched to a gene: 5. CDR3: CSAPGLALNEQFF. CDR3 bases: TGCAGTGCTCCGGGACTAGCGTTGAATGAGCAGTTCTTC.

The chain couples TRBV5-1 to TRBJ2-7; a possible D gene is TRBD1 (6 bases). CDR1 SGHRS and CDR2 YFSETQ come from the germline V gene. This CDR3 contains 13 residues. V shed 8 bases and J shed 0 bases, with 12 bases lying between them. The CDR3 nucleotides read TGCGCCAGTACAGGGCCCAACTCCTACGAGCAGTACTTC. Its translation is CASTGPNSYEQYF.

This clonotype was recorded at least ten times. The rearrangement joins TRBV11-2 to TRBJ2-1, with 12 positions matching TRBD2. This CDR3 region has 18 residues. The germline CDR1 and CDR2 sequences are SGHAT and FQNNGV. With 5 bases clipped from V and 2 bases from J, the junction kept 10 bases outside the gene matches. As DNA, the CDR3 is TGTGCCAGCAGCCAAACTCAGACTAGCGGGGGACCCTACAATGAGCAGTTCTTC. It translates to CASSQTQTSGGPYNEQFF.

CDR3 nucleotide sequence: TGCAGTGCTAGAGTCTCGGGTATAGTGAACATTCAGTACTTC. Its translation: CSARVSGIVNIQYF. The rearrangement uses TRBV20-1 and TRBJ2-4; D is uncertain. The CDR3 sequence is 14 residues long. V dropped 1 base and J dropped 7 bases, with 14 bases sitting between them. Germline CDR1 reads DFQATT; CDR2 reads SNEGSKA (reference sequence).

This clonotype was found many times. The J gene is TRBJ2-4, the V gene TRBV7-2, with D possibly TRBD1 on 5 matching bases. Germline values: CDR1 SGHTA, CDR2 FQGNSA. The ends were cut back, 2 bases at V and 1 base at J, with 15 bases in the middle. This CDR3 region has 17 residues. The CDR3 bases are TGTGCCAGCAGCTTACGGCAGGGCCTTACGGCCAAAAACATTCAGTACTTC. Translating it yields CASSLRQGLTAKNIQYF.

This clonotype was seen more than once but under ten times. This rearrangement joins TRBV21-1 to TRBJ2-1; the table names TRBD1, a call not compared with the DNA. TRBV21-1 is assigned pseudogene status. This CDR3 has 13 amino acids. The CDR3 loop is CARIGAGYNEQFF. CDR3 nucleotides: TGTGCCAGAATTGGGGCAGGTTACAATGAGCAGTTCTTC.